A single sample gave rise to the 26 T cell receptor beta chains below, sequenced in a study of vaccination and CD4 T cells after COVID-19. The Oncomine TCR Beta short-read assay sequenced DNA from cultured CD4+ T cells. TCRdb independently ran MiXCR on the PCR reads; one entry per CDR3 protein. The sample consists of roughly 15,000 distinct CDR3 sequences, around 40% of them appearing once. The treatment: roughly 10-day PBMC culture with coronavirus spike peptide pools or control peptides (ViraFEST assay). For these receptors, no antigen is known. The sequenced material came from CD4+ T cells from blood, cultured in vitro. The receptors shown here come from a human donor who had recovered from COVID-19.

This rearrangement joins TRBV25-1 to TRBJ1-2; TRBD1 matches 7 bases. There are 13 residues in the CDR3. After removal of 4 bases from V and 5 bases from J, the junction contained 4 bases not matched to a gene. The germline gives CDR1 MGHDK, CDR2 SYGVNS. CDR3 protein: CASSVTGHYGYTF. The CDR3 DNA is TGTGCCAGCAGTGTGACAGGGCATTATGGCTACACCTTC.

The table lists this clonotype with a count of one. The chain joins TRBV5-1 to TRBJ2-3; the D gene is possibly TRBD2 (7 bases). CDR1 is SGHRS, CDR2 YFSETQ, per germline. Trimming cost V 2 bases and J 4 bases, with 11 bases left between them. This CDR3 region has 14 residues. The CDR3 here is CASSLGGGSDTQYF. In DNA form, the CDR3 reads TGCGCCAGCAGCTTAGGCGGGGGCTCAGATACGCAGTATTTT.

This clonotype was observed a few times. DNA of the CDR3: TGTGCCAGCAGTGAAAGGGGGGGTTACTCCACTAACTATGGCTACACCTTC. This codes for CASSERGGYSTNYGYTF. V and J are TRBV6-1 and TRBJ1-2, with a tentative D call TRBD1 (6 bases). This CDR3 is 17 amino acids long. Trimming took 2 bases from V and 0 from J, leaving 16 bases between them. Germline CDR1 MNHNS, CDR2 SASEGT.

This sequence joins TRBV9 and TRBJ2-1; the match to TRBD1 covers 7 bases. V was pared by 2 bases and J by 7 bases, with 6 bases of the junction left unmatched. CDR1 is SGDLS, CDR2 YYNGEE, per germline. This CDR3 has 14 residues. The chain's CDR3 is CASSVGQGVNEQFF. CDR3 nucleotides: TGTGCCAGCAGCGTTGGGCAGGGGGTAAATGAGCAGTTCTTC.

This clonotype has a single count. V is TRBV19 and J is TRBJ1-6; TRBD1 matches 8 bases. CDR1 and CDR2 from the germline V gene are LNHDA and SQIVND (reference sequence). Germline trimming cut 5 bases from V and 10 bases from J; bases unmatched to any gene: 7. The CDR3 is made up of 14 amino acids. This CDR3 reads CASSDRGNGSPLHF. DNA for the CDR3: TGTGCCAGTAGTGACAGGGGTAACGGATCACCCCTCCACTTT.

The genes are TRBV11-2 and TRBJ1-2; possibly TRBD1 for D (6 bases). Deletions cut 5 bases from V and 4 bases from J, with 26 bases between. The CDR3 runs to 18 residues. CDR1 SGHAT and CDR2 FQNNGV come from the germline V gene. This CDR3 is CASSHWAGRGWYSYGYTF. The CDR3 DNA reads as TGTGCCAGCAGCCACTGGGCAGGGAGGGGGTGGTATAGCTATGGCTACACCTTC. Full variable domain (rest looked up from reference TRBV11-2 and TRBJ1-2): EAGVAQSPRYKIIEKRQSVAFWCNPISGHATLYWYQQILGQGPKLLIQFQNNGVVDDSQLPKDRFSAERLKGVDSTLKIQPAKLEDSAVYLCASSHWAGRGWYSYGYTFGSGTRLTVV.

V is TRBV6-1 and J is TRBJ1-2, with D uncertain. V lost 7 bases, J lost 6 bases, and 12 bases lay in between. Germline V gene lookup returns CDR1 MNHNS and CDR2 SASEGT. This CDR3 region has 12 residues. This chain's CDR3 is CASTRSSHGYTF. The CDR3 bases are TGTGCCAGCACCCGGTCTTCTCATGGCTACACCTTC.

The rearrangement uses TRBV20-1 and TRBJ2-5; 8 nucleotides line up with TRBD2. Trimming removed 0 bases from V and 5 bases from J; junction bases left unmatched: 8. The CDR3 is made up of 15 amino acids. Germline loops: CDR1 DFQATT, CDR2 SNEGSKA (reference sequence). CDR3: CSARDPRGGPETQYF. CDR3 nucleotides: TGCAGTGCTAGAGACCCCCGCGGGGGGCCGGAGACCCAGTACTTC.

This clonotype was observed a handful of times. This rearrangement joins TRBV20-1 to TRBJ2-7; D possibly corresponds to TRBD2 (6 bases). The germline gives CDR1 DFQATT, CDR2 SNEGSKA (reference sequence). The CDR3 is 11 residues long. V lost 5 bases to trimming and J lost 6 bases, with 11 bases between them. The CDR3 DNA follows: TGCAGTGCTGGGCTAGCGCGCGAGCAGTACTTC. This encodes CSAGLAREQYF.

The V call is TRBV6-1, the J call TRBJ2-5; the match to TRBD1 covers 9 bases. Looked up from germline, CDR1 is MNHNS and CDR2 is SASEGT. The CDR3 runs to 17 residues. V shed 6 bases and J 0 bases; nucleotides not matched to a gene: 11. CDR3 DNA sequence: TGTGCCAGCAGCGGATCACAGGGGGCGGTTGACCAAGAGACCCAGTACTTC. Residues: CASSGSQGAVDQETQYF.

V gene TRBV5-4 combines with J gene TRBJ1-6; perhaps TRBD1 as D (5 bases). The V end lost 4 bases, the J end lost 10 bases, and 18 bases lay between the germline ends. Germline CDR1 SGHNT, CDR2 YYREEE (reference sequence). The CDR3 contains 15 residues. The CDR3 DNA follows: TGTGCCAGCAGCCCCACAGACGGTGGGGGATCACCCCTCCACTTT. Translation: CASSPTDGGGSPLHF.

The V call is TRBV7-8, the J call TRBJ2-5; TRBD2 agrees at 11 bases. With 4 bases clipped from V and 2 bases from J, the junction kept 6 bases outside the gene matches. The CDR3 spans 16 residues. CDR1 is SGHVS and CDR2 is FQNEAQ in the germline V gene. CDR3: CASSSYIAGGQETQYF. CDR3 bases: TGTGCCAGCAGCTCGTACATAGCGGGGGGGCAAGAGACCCAGTACTTC.

This chain links TRBV5-1 with TRBJ1-2, with D uncertain. V was cut by 1 base and J by 2 bases, with 9 bases left in between. The CDR3 extends over 14 amino acids. Germline V gene sequence: CDR1 SGHRS, CDR2 YFSETQ. In DNA, the CDR3 is TGCGCCAGCAGCTTGAGACGGCTGAACTATGGCTACACCTTC. It encodes CASSLRRLNYGYTF.

This clonotype was seen a few times. The chain has TRBV28 and TRBJ1-4; D gene uncertain. Germline CDR1 and CDR2: MDHEN and SYDVKM. Trimming took off 7 bases at V and 8 bases at J, with 17 bases between the two ends. The CDR3 is made up of 14 amino acids. The CDR3 DNA follows: TGTGCCAGCACCCTCGCGTCGGGTCGGGAAAAACTGTTTTTT. It codes for CASTLASGREKLFF.

This sequence joins TRBV10-3 and TRBJ1-1, with 9 bases lining up with TRBD1. CDR1 is ENHRY, CDR2 SYGVKD, per germline. The trim removed 6 bases at V and 4 bases at J, leaving 6 bases unmatched. The CDR3 runs 14 residues. CDR3 in amino acids: CAISHRGPVTEAFF. CDR3 coding DNA: TGTGCCATCAGCCACAGGGGGCCGGTCACTGAAGCTTTCTTT.

The V call is TRBV12-3 or TRBV12-4, the J call TRBJ1-3, with D unclear. The CDR3 contains 13 residues. Trimming removed 5 bases at V and 4 bases at J, with 9 bases between. CDR3 DNA: TGTGCCAGCAGTCTCGCTCAAGGAAACACCATATATTTT. Translating gives CASSLAQGNTIYF.

This clonotype came up a few times. The chain employs TRBV7-2 and TRBJ1-2; TRBD1 is a possible D gene (6 bases). The CDR3 length is 15 residues. Germline V CDR1 and CDR2: SGHTA, FQGNSA. Trimming shortened V by 0 bases and J by 3 bases, and 11 bases separated the two germline ends. DNA for the CDR3: TGTGCCAGCAGCTTAGCCTCGGACAGCCACTATGGCTACACCTTC. Amino acids: CASSLASDSHYGYTF.

The V gene is TRBV4-1, the J gene TRBJ2-2; weak D call: TRBD2 (6 bases). The CDR3 is made up of 15 amino acids. V gave up 1 base and J gave up 8 bases, with 14 bases separating them. Germline CDR1 MGHRA, CDR2 YSYEKL. CDR3 sequence reads: CASSQVGSGRGELFF. The CDR3 DNA reads as TGCGCCAGCAGCCAAGTAGGGTCGGGGAGGGGGGAGCTGTTTTTT.

This sequence joins TRBV20-1 and TRBJ2-3, with D unresolved. This CDR3 is 14 amino acids long. The germline CDR1 and CDR2 sequences are DFQATT and SNEGSKA (reference sequence). The germline V and J ends were trimmed by 0 bases and 6 bases, with 13 bases remaining between them. In nucleotides, the CDR3 is TGCAGTGCTAGAGATCAGAACCCTAGGGATACGCAGTATTTT. Translating gives CSARDQNPRDTQYF.

J is TRBJ1-1 and V is TRBV5-6; D not resolved. The CDR3 has 15 amino acids. The V gene lost 0 bases and the J gene lost 0 bases, with 9 bases spanning the gap. Germline-derived CDR1 and CDR2 are SGHDT and YYEEEE. CDR3 amino acids: CASSLEQLMNTEAFF. CDR3 DNA sequence: TGTGCCAGCAGCTTGGAGCAGCTAATGAACACTGAAGCTTTCTTT.

This clonotype was seen a few times. Here the CDR3 reads CASSETGGNSPLHF. The CDR3 DNA reads as TGCGCCAGCAGTGAGACAGGGGGTAATTCACCCCTCCACTTT. The rearrangement joins TRBV10-2 to TRBJ1-6; 8 nucleotides line up with TRBD1. CDR1 is WSHSY, CDR2 SAAADI, per germline. The CDR3 is made up of 14 amino acids. V lost 2 bases to trimming and J lost 6 bases; unmatched junction nucleotides: 0.

V usage is TRBV5-4 and J usage is TRBJ1-2, with D uncertain. The CDR3 is made up of 12 amino acids. CDR1 is SGHNT, CDR2 YYREEE, per germline (reference sequence). Between the trimmed V and J ends, which lost 2 bases and 8 bases, there was a span of 10 bases. CDR3 nucleotides: TGTGCCAGCAGCTTTCCTGCCAGCGGCTACACCTTC. Translation gives CASSFPASGYTF.

The chain uses TRBV12-3 or TRBV12-4 and TRBJ1-1; 8 nucleotides line up with TRBD1. J gave up 7 bases and V 5 bases, and 9 bases lay outside the gene matches. The CDR3 runs 14 residues. The CDR3 DNA reads TGTGCCAGCAGTCTCAACCGACAGGGGAGTGAAGCTTTCTTT. Encoded protein: CASSLNRQGSEAFF.

The sample holds a few counts of this clonotype. This chain links TRBV10-3 with TRBJ2-2; D is ambiguous. Germline CDR1 and CDR2: ENHRY and SYGVKD. V was clipped by 4 bases and J by 5 bases, with 11 bases between them. The CDR3 contains 14 residues. Here the CDR3 reads CAISVAETTGELFF. CDR3 in DNA: TGTGCCATCAGTGTGGCAGAAACAACCGGGGAGCTGTTTTTT.

The CDR3 loop is CSARAGQGTTGQPQHF. The CDR3 DNA follows: TGCAGTGCTAGGGCAGGACAGGGGACTACTGGTCAGCCCCAGCATTTT. The V call is TRBV20-1, the J call TRBJ1-5; 9 positions agree with TRBD1. Germline CDR1 reads DFQATT; CDR2 reads SNEGSKA (reference sequence). The CDR3 loop spans 16 amino acids. J was trimmed by 6 bases and V by 3 bases; bases with no gene match: 12.

The V call is TRBV7-6, the J call TRBJ2-3; D remains ambiguous. Trimming stripped 5 bases from V and 1 base from J, with 19 bases between. The germline CDR1 and CDR2 sequences are SGHVS and FNYEAQ. This CDR3 region has 17 residues. CDR3 residues: CASSPYPPSLGTDTQYF. CDR3 in DNA: TGTGCCAGCAGCCCTTACCCTCCCAGCCTGGGCACAGATACGCAGTATTTT.